This T cell receptor beta chain originates from a study of control samples from healthy donors and cancer patients. The CDR3 is 14 residues long. Germline CDR1 and CDR2: SGHAT and FQNNGV. With 5 bases removed from V and 4 bases from J, the gap between germline ends came to 15 bases. The repertoire was sequenced with immunoSEQ multiplex PCR; TCRdb's copy has only in-frame clones and lacks some. The sample includes 75,000 to 100,000 clones, approximately 92% seen only once; the top ten take around 3%. Sample: blood. This TCR was recovered from a human donor in good health. The donor label of this sample is uncertain. The rearrangement links TRBV11-2 to TRBJ2-7; possible D gene TRBD1, 5 bases. CDR3 bases: TGTGCCAGCAGCCCCGAAGGGGCCCAATACGAGCAGTACTTC. Protein: CASSPEGAQYEQYF. Together with reference TRBV11-2 and TRBJ2-7, the CDR3 gives the full variable domain: EAGVAQSPRYKIIEKRQSVAFWCNPISGHATLYWYQQILGQGPKLLIQFQNNGVVDDSQLPKDRFSAERLKGVDSTLKIQPAKLEDSAVYLCASSPEGAQYEQYFGPGTRLTVT.